This T cell receptor (beta chain) comes out of a study of cytomegalovirus exposure and HLA in healthy donors. This CDR3 spans 14 amino acids. Germline CDR1 is GTSNPN and CDR2 is SVGIG (reference sequence). Amplification used 60 Vbeta primers and 13 Jbeta primers. Assay used: immunoSEQ multiplex PCR; TCRdb lists only in-frame clones, some missing. The repertoire consists of 100,000 to 150,000 clones, with 65% to 80% occurring once and the leading ten covering 1.5%. Material for sequencing was PBMCs. The source of this sequence is a woman between 18 and 30 years old in good health and CMV-seronegative. V and J are TRBV30 and TRBJ1-2, with D tentatively TRBD1 (5 bases). The CDR3: CALKLYGGNGGYTF. Written as DNA, the CDR3 is TGTGCTCTCAAGCTATACGGGGGGAATGGAGGCTACACCTTC.